What follows is one T cell receptor beta chain and its context. The antigen is undetermined. Primers for the PCR totalled 60 Vbeta and 13 Jbeta. Profiling relied on immunoSEQ multiplex PCR, and the TCRdb table lists in-frame clones only, not all of them. The sample lists some 170,000 clones, around 81% seen once, with 2% to 2.5% in the top ten. The data were obtained in a study of cytomegalovirus exposure and HLA in healthy donors. Study-wide findings and caveats: High sensitivity and specificity were reportedly achieved when the classifier diagnosed cytomegalovirus status.

The V gene's germline CDR1 is SGHTA and CDR2 FQGNSA. V dropped 7 bases and J dropped 4 bases, with 17 bases sitting between them. CDR3 size: 14 residues. The rearrangement uses TRBV7-2 and TRBJ2-7, with D possibly matching TRBD2 (6 bases). This clonotype was obtained from a woman in her 30s in good health and CMV-seronegative. What was sequenced was PBMCs. The CDR3 coding sequence is TGTGCCAGCACTCCTAGGGGACTCCGTTACGAGCAGTACTTC. Its translation: CASTPRGLRYEQYF.